This paragraph covers one TCR beta chain sequence. The target antigen is unknown. An Oncomine TCR Beta short-read assay was used to sequence the DNA from cultured CD4+ T cells. TCRdb passed the PCR reads through MiXCR, listing each CDR3 protein once. The data hold under 15,000 distinct CDR3 sequences, with about three quarters observed a single time. Germline V lookup: CDR1 DFQATT, CDR2 SNEGSKA (reference sequence). CDR3 length equals 16 residues. V dropped 0 bases and J dropped 7 bases, with 16 bases sitting between them. This entry is derived from a study of vaccination and CD4 T cells after COVID-19. Noted treatment: approximately 9-day PBMC culture with coronavirus spike peptide pools or control peptides (ViraFEST assay). For ViraFEST, peptide pools expanded antigen-specific T cells, after which the TCRs were sequenced. All positive PCR tests were dated between March and December 2020, predating US Alpha, Beta and Delta variants. More than 1.5 million PBMCs were grown per well alongside roughly 10 IU/ml IL-2 and roughly 9.4 ug/ml peptide pools.

General study points: Convalescent patients studied were relatively few, and early post-infection timepoints were absent.

Sequenced input: CD4+ T cells from blood, cultured in vitro. The gene calls are TRBV20-1 and TRBJ1-6; D call uncertain. The TCR originated in a human donor who had recovered from COVID-19. DNA of the CDR3: TGCAGTGCTAGAGATCGCGGTCGGGGAGGAAATTCACCCCTCCACTTT. This encodes CSARDRGRGGNSPLHF.